This T cell receptor beta chain was found in a study of blood T cell repertoires in COVID-19. V shed 4 bases and J shed 3 bases, with 7 bases lying between them. CDR1 and CDR2 from the germline V gene are LNHDA and SQIVND (reference sequence). CDR3 length equals 12 residues. Some clones are missing from TCRdb's copy, which holds only in-frame ones; the method was immunoSEQ multiplex PCR. The sample consists of about 140,000 clones, 75% to 80% of them appearing once. The specimen was peripheral blood. The gene calls are TRBV19 and TRBJ2-7; weak D call: TRBD1 (5 bases). This clonotype originated in a woman aged 45-59 years with active or convalescent COVID-19. The CDR3, as DNA: TGTGCCAGTAGTAAGCAGGGCTACGAGCAGTACTTC. Residues: CASSKQGYEQYF.